Listed below are T cell receptor beta chains from one sample, sequenced in a study of beta chain features in type 1 diabetes. This table comes from immunoSEQ multiplex PCR, and its TCRdb copy is limited to in-frame clones, with some not included. The sample has approximately 730,000 clones, around an eighth seen once. What was sequenced was naive CD4+ T cells from blood. The source of these receptors is a man younger than 35 with type 1 diabetes. CDR3s include the opening cysteine and the closing phenylalanine or tryptophan. D genes are given only for firm matches. A row's size may be missing; if present it is once, few, many or a size class.

D | J | V | size | DNA | CDR3
TRBD1 | TRBJ2-1 | TRBV7-9 | few | TGTGCCAGCAGCGAAGGGCTCCGGGACAGGGGTTTCGATGAGCAGTTCTTC | CASSEGLRDRGFDEQFF
NA | TRBJ2-7 | TRBV30 | few | TGTGCCAACGGGAAAGACTACGGGGAGCAGTACTTC | CANGKDYGEQYF
NA | TRBJ2-1 | TRBV2 | NA | TGTGCCAGCAGTGAATGGGTTTACAATGAGCAGTTCTTC | CASSEWVYNEQFF
NA | TRBJ2-4 | TRBV5-1 | NA | TGCGCCAGCAGCCTCGGGTTAGCCAAAAACATTCAGTACTTC | CASSLGLAKNIQYF
TRBD2 | TRBJ2-5 | TRBV2 | few | TGTGCCAGCAGTAGGGTAGCGGGGGTACAAGAGACCCAGTACTTC | CASSRVAGVQETQYF
TRBD1 | TRBJ1-6 | TRBV5-1 | NA | TGCGCCAGCAGCGATGACAGGGCCCCCCACTCCTATAATTCACCCCTCCACTTT | CASSDDRAPHSYNSPLHF
NA | TRBJ2-5 | TRBV7-3 | few | TGTGCCAGCAGCCCTCACCGGACAGAACAAGAGACCCAGTACTTC | CASSPHRTEQETQYF
NA | TRBJ1-1 | TRBV14 | NA | TGTGCCAGCAGCCGAAGTCAGGGATGGAACACTGAAGCTTTCTTT | CASSRSQGWNTEAFF
TRBD1 | TRBJ2-1 | TRBV19 | few | TGTGCCAGTAGTATACTTGATGGGACAGGGTACAATGAGCAGTTCTTC | CASSILDGTGYNEQFF
TRBD2 | TRBJ2-1 | TRBV7-9 | NA | TGTGCCAGCAGCTCCCCCGGGGGGGCTAGGACCTACAATGAGCAGTTCTTC | CASSSPGGARTYNEQFF
NA | TRBJ2-2 | TRBV7-2 | NA | TGTGCCAGCAGCTTTTCAGGGGACACCGGGGAGCTGTTTTTT | CASSFSGDTGELFF
NA | TRBJ1-4 | TRBV7-9 | NA | TGTGCCAGCAGCGGGTACCCTCCGGGAAATGAAAAACTGTTTTTT | CASSGYPPGNEKLFF
TRBD1 | TRBJ1-3 | TRBV5-4 | few | TGTGCCAGCAGCCCCGGGACAGGGGTGGACACCATATATTTT | CASSPGTGVDTIYF
NA | TRBJ2-7 | TRBV18 | few | TGTGCCAGCTCACCCTGGACCGAGCAGTACTTC | CASSPWTEQYF
NA | TRBJ2-5 | TRBV2 | few | TGTGCCAGCAGTGCCCAAGGACAAGAGACCCAGTACTTC | CASSAQGQETQYF
TRBD2 | TRBJ2-1 | TRBV7-2 | NA | TGTGCCAGCAAACCGGGGGGGACCTCCTACAATGAGCAGTTCTTC | CASKPGGTSYNEQFF
TRBD1 | TRBJ1-5 | TRBV28 | once | TGTGCCAGCAGTCTCGGGACAGACACCCTCATGGGTCAGCCCCAGCATTTT | CASSLGTDTLMGQPQHF
TRBD2 | TRBJ2-7 | TRBV30 | NA | TGTGCCTGGAGTGTAGGCGGGAGCTCCTACGAGCAGTACTTC | CAWSVGGSSYEQYF
NA | TRBJ2-3 | TRBV18 | NA | TGTGCCAGCTCATCAGGGGAGGCAGATACGCAGTATTTT | CASSSGEADTQYF
NA | TRBJ2-1 | TRBV18 | NA | TGTGCCAGCTCACCACGCGGGCCCCAGTGGGGTGAGCAGTTCTTC | CASSPRGPQWGEQFF
TRBD1 | TRBJ2-7 | TRBV4-1 | NA | TGCGCCAGCAGGGGGACAGGGGCGTACGAGCAGTACTTC | CASRGTGAYEQYF
TRBD1 | TRBJ2-6 | TRBV10-3 | NA | TGTGCCATCAGTGATCCCGGACAGGGGAGCTCTGGGGCCAACGTCCTGACTTTC | CAISDPGQGSSGANVLTF
NA | TRBJ2-2 | TRBV14 | NA | TGTGCCAGCAGGAAGCCGAACACCGGGGAGCTGTTTTTT | CASRKPNTGELFF
NA | TRBJ2-1 | TRBV23-1 | NA | TGCGCCAGCAGTCACCCCGGGAGATCCAATGAGCAGTTCTTC | CASSHPGRSNEQFF
TRBD1 | TRBJ2-1 | TRBV18 | NA | TGTGCCAGCTCACCCCTCCCGGGACAGGGGTCTAATGAGCAGTTCTTC | CASSPLPGQGSNEQFF
NA | TRBJ1-4 | TRBV29-1 | few | TGCAGCGCTAAAGGGGCTAATGAAAAACTGTTTTTT | CSAKGANEKLFF
NA | TRBJ2-5 | TRBV15 | NA | TGTGCCACCAGCAGAGATCTCCAGATCCAGTACTTC | CATSRDLQIQYF
NA | TRBJ1-1 | TRBV6-5 | NA | TGTGCCAGCAGTTACTCGAAGGGAGACACTGAAGCTTTCTTT | CASSYSKGDTEAFF
NA | TRBJ2-3 | TRBV9 | few | TGTGCCAGCAGCGTCGGAGGGGGTAGCACAGATACGCAGTATTTT | CASSVGGGSTDTQYF
NA | TRBJ1-2 | TRBV13 | few | TGTGCCAGCAGCTTATGGGAGGGAGACTATGGCTACACCTTC | CASSLWEGDYGYTF
NA | TRBJ2-3 | TRBV7-2 | few | TGTGCCAGCAGCTTAGCGCAAACTCGGGGCTTAGGGCTTACTTACACAGATACGCAGTATTTT | CASSLAQTRGLGLTYTDTQYF
NA | TRBJ1-2 | TRBV7-8 | few | TGTGCCAGCAGCCAGCAACCAGGGAACTATGGCTACACCTTC | CASSQQPGNYGYTF
TRBD1 | TRBJ2-7 | TRBV5-1 | few | TGCGCCAGCAGCTCAGGGGGACAAGCCGAGCAGTACTTC | CASSSGGQAEQYF
NA | TRBJ1-5 | TRBV28 | few | TGTGCCAGCAGTTTGGCGAATCAGCCCCAGCATTTT | CASSLANQPQHF
TRBD1 | TRBJ2-7 | TRBV15 | NA | TGTGCCACCAGCAGATCCCGGGACAGCTACGAGCAGTACTTC | CATSRSRDSYEQYF
TRBD1 | TRBJ1-2 | TRBV7-9 | few | TGTGCCAGCAGCTCGTCAGGGGGGAGGCTTTATGGCTACACCTTC | CASSSSGGRLYGYTF
NA | TRBJ2-7 | TRBV30 | NA | TGTGCCTGGAAGGGAAACGCCTACGAGCAGTACTTC | CAWKGNAYEQYF
NA | TRBJ1-6 | TRBV16 | NA | TGTGCCAGCAGCCAAGATAGCTCCTATAATTCACCCCTCCACTTT | CASSQDSSYNSPLHF